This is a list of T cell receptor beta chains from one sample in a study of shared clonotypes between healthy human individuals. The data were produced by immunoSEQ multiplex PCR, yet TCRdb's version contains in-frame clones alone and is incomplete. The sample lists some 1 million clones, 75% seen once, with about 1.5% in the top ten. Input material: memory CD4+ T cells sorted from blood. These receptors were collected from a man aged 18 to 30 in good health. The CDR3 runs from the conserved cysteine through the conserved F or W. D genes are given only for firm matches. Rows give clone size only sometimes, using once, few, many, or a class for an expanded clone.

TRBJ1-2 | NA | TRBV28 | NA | TGTGCCAGCAGTAAAAACCAGGGTTACTATGGCTACACCTTC | CASSKNQGYYGYTF
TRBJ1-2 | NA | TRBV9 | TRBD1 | TGTGCCAGCAGCGGATACAGGGGCTACTATGGCTACACCTTC | CASSGYRGYYGYTF
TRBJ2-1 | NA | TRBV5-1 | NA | TGCGCCAGCAGCCAGGGACATACGAAATACAATGAGCAGTTCTTC | CASSQGHTKYNEQFF
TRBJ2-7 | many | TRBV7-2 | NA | TGTGCCAGCAGCTCGAGCTCCTACGAGCAGTACTTC | CASSSSSYEQYF
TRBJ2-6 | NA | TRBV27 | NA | TGTGCCAGCAGTTTAGTCGGTGGGGCCAACGTCCTGACTTTC | CASSLVGGANVLTF
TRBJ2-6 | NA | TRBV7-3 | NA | TGTGCCAGCAGCCAAGGGCCTCGAGACGCCGGGGCCAACGTCCTGACTTTC | CASSQGPRDAGANVLTF
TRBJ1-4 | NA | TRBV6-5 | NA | TGTGCCAGCAGTTTTAACGTCAGGGGCCGGGGTGAAAAACTGTTTTTT | CASSFNVRGRGEKLFF
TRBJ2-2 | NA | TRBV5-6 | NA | TGTGCCAGCAGCCCTGGGCGTCAAGGTCACCTGAACACCGGGGAGCTGTTTTTT | CASSPGRQGHLNTGELFF
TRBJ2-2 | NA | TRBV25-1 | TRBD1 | TGTGCCAGCAGGACGGGACAGGGCTTCACCGGGGAGCTGTTTTTT | CASRTGQGFTGELFF
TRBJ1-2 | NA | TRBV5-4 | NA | TGTGCCAGCAGCTTGGGGCAGGGGATCGGCGGCTACACCTTC | CASSLGQGIGGYTF
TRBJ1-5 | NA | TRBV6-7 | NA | TGTGCCAGCAGTTCCCCTGATGTGTTCGGACAGCCCCAGCATTTT | CASSSPDVFGQPQHF
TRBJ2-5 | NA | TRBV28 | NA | TGTGCCAGCAGTTTATCCCCATTTTATGGTTTCCAAGAGACCCAGTACTTC | CASSLSPFYGFQETQYF
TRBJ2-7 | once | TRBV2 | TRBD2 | TGTGCCAGCAGCCCTAGCGGGGGGAGAGAGCAGTACTTC | CASSPSGGREQYF
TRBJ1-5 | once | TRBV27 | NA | TGTGCCAGCAGTTTATTCGCGATAGGGGCTACCAATCAGCCCCAGCATTTT | CASSLFAIGATNQPQHF
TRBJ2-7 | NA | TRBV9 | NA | TGTGCCAGCAGCGTAGATGTAGGACTCATCTACGAGCAGTACTTC | CASSVDVGLIYEQYF
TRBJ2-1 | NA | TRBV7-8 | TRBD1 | TGTGCCAGCAGCGGCCGGACAGGGAGCTCCTACAATGAGCAGTTCTTC | CASSGRTGSSYNEQFF
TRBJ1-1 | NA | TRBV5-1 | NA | TGCGCCAGCAGCTTGTGGCCGGGGGAGAACACTGAAGCTTTCTTT | CASSLWPGENTEAFF
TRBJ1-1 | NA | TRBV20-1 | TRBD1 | TGCAGTGCTGGGGACAGGAGCGAAGCTTTCTTT | CSAGDRSEAFF
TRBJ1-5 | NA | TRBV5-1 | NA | TGCGCCAGCAGCCCCGGTGAGGCAAGCAATCAGCCCCAGCATTTT | CASSPGEASNQPQHF
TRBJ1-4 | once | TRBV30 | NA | TGTGCCTGGAGTGTACCGAAGGAAAAACTGTTTTTT | CAWSVPKEKLFF
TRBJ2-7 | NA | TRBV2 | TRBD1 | TGTGCCAGCAGTGCCGGGACAGGGGTTTCGTACGAGCAGTACTTC | CASSAGTGVSYEQYF
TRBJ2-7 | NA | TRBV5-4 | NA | TGTGCCAGCAGCTTGTCGGGGGTTGACGAGCAGTACTTC | CASSLSGVDEQYF
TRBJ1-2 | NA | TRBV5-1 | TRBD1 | TGCGCCAGCAGCTTTTACGGACTTAGCAGGGGGCTTGATGGCTACACCTTC | CASSFYGLSRGLDGYTF
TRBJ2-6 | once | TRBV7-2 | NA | TGTGCCAGCAGCTGGGGCTCTGGGGCCAACGTCCTGACTTTC | CASSWGSGANVLTF
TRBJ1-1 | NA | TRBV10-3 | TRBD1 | TGTGCCATCAGCGTGGACAGGGGCGGCACTGAAGCTTTCTTT | CAISVDRGGTEAFF
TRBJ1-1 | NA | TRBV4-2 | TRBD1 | TGTGCCAGCAGCTTTCCAATGGGACAGGGGCGAACTGAAGCTTTCTTT | CASSFPMGQGRTEAFF
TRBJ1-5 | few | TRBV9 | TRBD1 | TGTGCCAGCAGCGTAGGTCAGGGGGGACAGCCCCAGCATTTT | CASSVGQGGQPQHF
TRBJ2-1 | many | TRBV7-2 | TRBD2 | TGTGCCAGCAGCCCTGCGGGGGGAAATACTCACAATGAGCAGTTCTTC | CASSPAGGNTHNEQFF
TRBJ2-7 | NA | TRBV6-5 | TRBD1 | TGTGCCAGCAGTTACCAGGGGGCAGCGGTCGAGCAGTACTTC | CASSYQGAAVEQYF
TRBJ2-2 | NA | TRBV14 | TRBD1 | TGTGCCAGCAGCCCCCAGGACAGGGCGAACACCGGGGAGCTGTTTTTT | CASSPQDRANTGELFF
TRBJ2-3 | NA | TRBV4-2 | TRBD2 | TGTGCCAGCAGCCAACAGCGGGGGGGACCAGATACGCAGTATTTT | CASSQQRGGPDTQYF
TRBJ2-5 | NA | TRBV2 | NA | TGTGCCAGCACGAACGACCCACTTACGACCCAGTACTTC | CASTNDPLTTQYF
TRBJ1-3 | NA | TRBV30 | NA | TGTGCCTGGAAAAACAAAGGAAACACCATATATTTT | CAWKNKGNTIYF
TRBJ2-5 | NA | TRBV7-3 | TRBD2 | TGTGCCAGCAGCTTAAATAGCGGGGGAACCCAAGAGACCCAGTACTTC | CASSLNSGGTQETQYF
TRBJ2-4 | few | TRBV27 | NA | TGTGCCAGCAGTTTTCGGCCGATAACCAAAAACATTCAGTACTTC | CASSFRPITKNIQYF
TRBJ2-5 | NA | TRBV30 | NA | TGTGCCTGCCGTGCCGGGGGCCAGGGAAAGACCCAGTACTTC | CACRAGGQGKTQYF
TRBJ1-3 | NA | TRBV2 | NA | TGTGCCAGCAGTAAGGATAGCTCTGGAAACACCATATATTTT | CASSKDSSGNTIYF
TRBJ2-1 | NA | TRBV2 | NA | TGTGCCAGCAGTGTGGAGGGAAGCGGCCTTCTAGTTTCCTACAATGAGCAGTTCTTC | CASSVEGSGLLVSYNEQFF
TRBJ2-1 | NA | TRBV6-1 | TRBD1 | TGTGCCAGCAGACCGGGACAGGGTATCGATGAGCAGTTCTTC | CASRPGQGIDEQFF
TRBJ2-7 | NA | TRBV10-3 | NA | NA | CAISDFRGYEQYF
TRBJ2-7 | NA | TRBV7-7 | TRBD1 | TGTGCTAGCAGCCTTGGACAGGTGCAGGGCGAGCAGTACTTC | CASSLGQVQGEQYF
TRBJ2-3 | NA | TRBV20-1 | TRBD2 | TGCAGTCGGGGGGGCACAGATACGCAGTATTTT | CSRGGTDTQYF
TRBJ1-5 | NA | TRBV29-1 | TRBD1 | TGCAGCGCAGGGGGTGGCAATCAGCCCCAGCATTTT | CSAGGGNQPQHF
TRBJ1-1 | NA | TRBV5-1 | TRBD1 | TGCGCCAGCAGCATCTCGACAGGGACCCACACTGAAGCTTTCTTT | CASSISTGTHTEAFF